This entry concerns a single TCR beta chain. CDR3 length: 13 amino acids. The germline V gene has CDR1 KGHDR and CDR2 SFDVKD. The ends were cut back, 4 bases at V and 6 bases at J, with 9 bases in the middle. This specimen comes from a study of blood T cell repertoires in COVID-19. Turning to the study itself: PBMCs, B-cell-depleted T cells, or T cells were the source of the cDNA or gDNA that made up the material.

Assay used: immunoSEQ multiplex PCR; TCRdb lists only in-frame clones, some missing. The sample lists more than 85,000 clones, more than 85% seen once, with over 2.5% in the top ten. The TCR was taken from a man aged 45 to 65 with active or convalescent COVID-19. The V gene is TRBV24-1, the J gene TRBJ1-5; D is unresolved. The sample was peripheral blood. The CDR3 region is CATSDFSGQPQHF. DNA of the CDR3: TGTGCCACCAGTGACTTCTCAGGTCAGCCCCAGCATTTT.